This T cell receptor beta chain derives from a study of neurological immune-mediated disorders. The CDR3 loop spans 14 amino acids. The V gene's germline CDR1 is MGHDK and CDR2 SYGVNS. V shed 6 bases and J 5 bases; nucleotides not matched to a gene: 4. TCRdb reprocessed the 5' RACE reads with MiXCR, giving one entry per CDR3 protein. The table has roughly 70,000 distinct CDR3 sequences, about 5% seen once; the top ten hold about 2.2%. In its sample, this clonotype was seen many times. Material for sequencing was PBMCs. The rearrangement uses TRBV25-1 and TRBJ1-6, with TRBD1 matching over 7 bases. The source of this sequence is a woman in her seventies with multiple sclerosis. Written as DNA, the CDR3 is TGTGCCAGCAGATGGACAGGTGATAATTCACCCCTCCACTTT. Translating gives CASRWTGDNSPLHF.